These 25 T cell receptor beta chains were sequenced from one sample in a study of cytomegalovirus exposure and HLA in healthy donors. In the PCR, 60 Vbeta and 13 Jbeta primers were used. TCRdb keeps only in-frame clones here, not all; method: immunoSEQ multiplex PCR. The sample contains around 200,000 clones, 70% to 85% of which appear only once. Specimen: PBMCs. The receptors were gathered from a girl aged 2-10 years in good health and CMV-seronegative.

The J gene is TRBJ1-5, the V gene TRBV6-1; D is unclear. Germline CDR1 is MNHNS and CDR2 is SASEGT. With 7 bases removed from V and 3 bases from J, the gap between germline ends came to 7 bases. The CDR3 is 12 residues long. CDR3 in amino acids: CASTEYNQPQHF. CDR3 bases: TGTGCCAGCACGGAGTACAATCAGCCCCAGCATTTT.

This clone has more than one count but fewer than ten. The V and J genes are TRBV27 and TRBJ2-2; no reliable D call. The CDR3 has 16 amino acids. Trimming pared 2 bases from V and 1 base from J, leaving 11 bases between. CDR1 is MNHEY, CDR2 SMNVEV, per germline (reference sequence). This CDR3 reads CASSLLGSGNTGELFF. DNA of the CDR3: TGTGCCAGCAGTTTACTTGGATCGGGGAACACCGGGGAGCTGTTTTTT.

The CDR3 region has the DNA TGTGCCAGCAGCCTAGGATTTTTAGAGCCCCAGCATTTT. Amino acids: CASSLGFLEPQHF. The chain links TRBV7-8 to TRBJ1-5; D is uncertain. The CDR3 runs to 13 residues. The V end was cut by 5 bases, the J end by 8 bases, with 13 bases between. Germline values: CDR1 SGHVS, CDR2 FQNEAQ. Variable domain in full (rest from reference TRBV7-8 and TRBJ1-5): GAGVSQSPRYKVAKRGQDVALRCDPISGHVSLFWYQQALGQGPEFLTYFQNEAQLDKSGLPSDRFFAERPEGSVSTLKIQRTQQEDSAVYLCASSLGFLEPQHFGDGTRLSIL.

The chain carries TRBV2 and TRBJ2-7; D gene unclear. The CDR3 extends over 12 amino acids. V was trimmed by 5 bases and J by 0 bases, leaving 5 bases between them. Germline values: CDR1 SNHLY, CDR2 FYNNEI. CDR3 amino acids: CASSFSSYEQYF. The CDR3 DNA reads TGTGCCAGCAGTTTTAGCTCCTACGAGCAGTACTTC.

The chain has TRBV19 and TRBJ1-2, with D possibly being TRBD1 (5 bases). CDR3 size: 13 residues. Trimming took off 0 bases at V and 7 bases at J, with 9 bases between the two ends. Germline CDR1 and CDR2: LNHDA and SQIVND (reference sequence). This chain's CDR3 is CASSIEVRGGYTF. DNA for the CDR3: TGTGCCAGTAGTATAGAGGTTAGGGGTGGCTACACCTTC.

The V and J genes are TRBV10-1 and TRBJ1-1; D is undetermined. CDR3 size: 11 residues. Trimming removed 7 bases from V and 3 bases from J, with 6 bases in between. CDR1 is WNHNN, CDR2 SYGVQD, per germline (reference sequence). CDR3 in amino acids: CASIGHTEAFF. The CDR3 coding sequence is TGCGCCAGCATTGGCCACACTGAAGCTTTCTTT.

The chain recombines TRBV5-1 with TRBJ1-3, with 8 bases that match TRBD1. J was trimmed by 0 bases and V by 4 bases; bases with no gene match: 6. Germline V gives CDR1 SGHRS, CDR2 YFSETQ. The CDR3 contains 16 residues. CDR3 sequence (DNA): TGCGCCAGCAGCCCGGGACAGGCTATCTCTGGAAACACCATATATTTT. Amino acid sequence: CASSPGQAISGNTIYF.

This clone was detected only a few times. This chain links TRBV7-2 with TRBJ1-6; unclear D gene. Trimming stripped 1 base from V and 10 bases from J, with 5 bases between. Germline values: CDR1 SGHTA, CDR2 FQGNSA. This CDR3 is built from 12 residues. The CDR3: CASSLDFSPLHF. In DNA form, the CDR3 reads TGTGCCAGCAGCTTAGACTTCTCACCCCTCCACTTT.

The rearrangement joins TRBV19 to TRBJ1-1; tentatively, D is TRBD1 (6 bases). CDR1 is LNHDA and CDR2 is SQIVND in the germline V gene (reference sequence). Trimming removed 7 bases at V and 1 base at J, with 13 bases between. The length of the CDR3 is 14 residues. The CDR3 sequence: CASTPETGNTEAFF. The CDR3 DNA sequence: TGTGCCAGTACCCCAGAGACAGGGAACACTGAAGCTTTCTTT.

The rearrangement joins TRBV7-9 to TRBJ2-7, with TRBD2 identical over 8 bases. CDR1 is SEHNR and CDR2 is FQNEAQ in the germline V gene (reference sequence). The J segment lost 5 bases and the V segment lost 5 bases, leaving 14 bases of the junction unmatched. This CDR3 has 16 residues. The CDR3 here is CASSPSGGAPGNEQYF. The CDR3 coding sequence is TGTGCCAGCAGCCCGTCCGGGGGGGCCCCTGGAAACGAGCAGTACTTC.

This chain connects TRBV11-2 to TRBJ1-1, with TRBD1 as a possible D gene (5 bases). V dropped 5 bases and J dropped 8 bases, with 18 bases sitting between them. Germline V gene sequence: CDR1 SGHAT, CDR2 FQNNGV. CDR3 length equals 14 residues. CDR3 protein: CASSLYRGDMEAFF. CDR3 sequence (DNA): TGTGCCAGCAGCCTTTATAGGGGCGACATGGAAGCTTTCTTT.

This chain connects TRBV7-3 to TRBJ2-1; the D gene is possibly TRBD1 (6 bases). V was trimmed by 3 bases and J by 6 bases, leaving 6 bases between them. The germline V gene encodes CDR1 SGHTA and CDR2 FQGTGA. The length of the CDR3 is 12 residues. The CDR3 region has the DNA TGTGCCAGCAGCTTGACAGGCAATGAGCAGTTCTTC. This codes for CASSLTGNEQFF.

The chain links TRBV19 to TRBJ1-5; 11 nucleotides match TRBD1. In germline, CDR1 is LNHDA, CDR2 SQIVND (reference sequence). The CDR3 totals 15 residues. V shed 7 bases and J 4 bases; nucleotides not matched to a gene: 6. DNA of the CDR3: TGTGCCAGTAAAAGGACAGGGGGCCAAAATCAGCCCCAGCATTTT. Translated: CASKRTGGQNQPQHF.

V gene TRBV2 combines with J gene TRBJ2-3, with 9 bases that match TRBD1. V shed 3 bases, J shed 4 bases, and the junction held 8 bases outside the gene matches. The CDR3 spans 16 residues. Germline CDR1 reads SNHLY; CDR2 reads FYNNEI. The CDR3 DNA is TGTGCCAGCAGTGACCGGACAGGGGCACCACCAGATACGCAGTATTTT. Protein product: CASSDRTGAPPDTQYF.

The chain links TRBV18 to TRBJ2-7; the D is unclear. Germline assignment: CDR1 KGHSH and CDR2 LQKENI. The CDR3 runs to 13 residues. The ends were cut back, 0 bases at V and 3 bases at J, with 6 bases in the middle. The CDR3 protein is CASSPPYYYEQYF. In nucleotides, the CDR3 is TGTGCCAGCTCACCACCTTACTACTACGAGCAGTACTTC.

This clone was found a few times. The CDR3: CASRRGGSDTIYF. The CDR3 DNA reads as TGTGCCAGCAGGCGGGGGGGCAGTGACACCATATATTTT. The chain joins TRBV9 to TRBJ1-3; tentatively, D is TRBD1 (6 bases). This CDR3 is built from 13 residues. Germline V gene data show CDR1 as SGDLS and CDR2 as YYNGEE. V lost 5 bases to trimming and J lost 8 bases, with 14 bases between them. Filled out from reference TRBV9 and TRBJ1-3, the complete variable domain reads DSGVTQTPKHLITATGQRVTLRCSPRSGDLSVYWYQQSLDQGLQFLIQYYNGEERAKGNILERFSAQQFPDLHSELNLSSLELGDSALYFCASRRGGSDTIYFGEGSWLTVV.

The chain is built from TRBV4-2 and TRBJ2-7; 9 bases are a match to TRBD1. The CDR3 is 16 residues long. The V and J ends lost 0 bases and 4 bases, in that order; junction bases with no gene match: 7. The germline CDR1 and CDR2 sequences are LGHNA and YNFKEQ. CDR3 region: CASSQEVADRGYEQYF. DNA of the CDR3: TGTGCCAGCAGCCAAGAAGTTGCGGACAGGGGATACGAGCAGTACTTC.

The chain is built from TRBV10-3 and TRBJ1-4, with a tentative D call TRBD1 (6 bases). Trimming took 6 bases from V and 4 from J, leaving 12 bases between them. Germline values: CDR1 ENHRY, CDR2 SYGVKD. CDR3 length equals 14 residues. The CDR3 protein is CAIRGHLLNEKLFF. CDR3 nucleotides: TGTGCCATCAGGGGACACCTCCTTAATGAAAAACTGTTTTTT.

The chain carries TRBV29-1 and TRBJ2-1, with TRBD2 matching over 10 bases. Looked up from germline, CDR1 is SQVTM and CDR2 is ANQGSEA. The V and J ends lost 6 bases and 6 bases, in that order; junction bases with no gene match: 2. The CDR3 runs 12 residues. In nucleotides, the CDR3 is TGCAGCGTCTCTAGCGGGGGCAATGAGCAGTTCTTC. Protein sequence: CSVSSGGNEQFF.

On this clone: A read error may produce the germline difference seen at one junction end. This CDR3 is CASSFPQGGNSIYF. The CDR3 nucleotides are TGTGCCAGCAGTTTCCCCCAGGGTGGAAACAGCATATATTTT. The V and J genes are TRBV7-3 and TRBJ1-3; D might be TRBD1 (5 bases). This CDR3 comprises 14 residues. Germline V gene sequence: CDR1 SGHTA, CDR2 FQGTGA.

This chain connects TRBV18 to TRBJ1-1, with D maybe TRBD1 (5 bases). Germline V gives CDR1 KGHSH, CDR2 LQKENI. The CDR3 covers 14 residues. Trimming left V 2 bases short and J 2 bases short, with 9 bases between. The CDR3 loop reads CASSPARANTEAFF. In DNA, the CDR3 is TGTGCCAGCTCACCAGCCAGGGCTAACACTGAAGCTTTCTTT.

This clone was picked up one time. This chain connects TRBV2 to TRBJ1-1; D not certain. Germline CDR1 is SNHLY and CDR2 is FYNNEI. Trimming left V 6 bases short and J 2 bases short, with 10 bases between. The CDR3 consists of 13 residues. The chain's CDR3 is CASRLQPNTEAFF. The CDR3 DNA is TGTGCCAGCAGATTACAGCCAAACACTGAAGCTTTCTTT.

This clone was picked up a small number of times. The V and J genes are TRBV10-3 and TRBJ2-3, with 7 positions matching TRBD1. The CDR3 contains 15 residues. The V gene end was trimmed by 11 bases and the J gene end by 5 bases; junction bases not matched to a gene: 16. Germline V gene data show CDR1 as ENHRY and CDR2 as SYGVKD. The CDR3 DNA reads TGTGCCTCTGGATTCCGACAGGGAGTAGGAGATACGCAGTATTTT. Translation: CASGFRQGVGDTQYF.

The CDR3 coding sequence is TGTGCCAGCAGTTACTCTGGGAGGGGGGGCTATGGCTACACCTTC. Its translation: CASSYSGRGGYGYTF. This chain links TRBV6-5 with TRBJ1-2, with D perhaps TRBD1 (6 bases). Between the trimmed V and J ends, which lost 0 bases and 4 bases, there was a span of 12 bases. CDR1 MNHEY and CDR2 SVGAGI come from the germline V gene. This CDR3 comprises 15 residues.

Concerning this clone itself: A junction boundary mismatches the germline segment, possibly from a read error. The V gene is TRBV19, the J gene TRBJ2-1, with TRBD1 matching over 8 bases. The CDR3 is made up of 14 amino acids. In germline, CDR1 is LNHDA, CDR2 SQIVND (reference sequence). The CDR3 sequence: CASSITAGTGHLVF. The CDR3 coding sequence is TGTGCCAGTAGTATAACGGCGGGGACAGGCCATTTGGTCTTC.